Following are 16 T cell receptor beta chains from one sample sequenced in a study of cytomegalovirus exposure and HLA in healthy donors. 13 Jbeta primers and 60 Vbeta primers were used for the PCR. Assay used: immunoSEQ multiplex PCR; TCRdb lists only in-frame clones, some missing. The profile shows approximately 180,000 clones, over 65% of them singletons. The specimen sequenced was PBMCs. The receptors stem from a woman aged 60 to 75 in good health and CMV-seropositive.

The chain joins TRBV6-5 to TRBJ2-3; D perhaps matches TRBD1 (6 bases). The germline V gene encodes CDR1 MNHEY and CDR2 SVGAGI. The germline V and J ends were trimmed by 5 bases and 4 bases, with 10 bases remaining between them. The CDR3 totals 13 residues. The CDR3 here is CASSLPGADTQYF. The CDR3 DNA follows: TGTGCCAGCAGTCTCCCAGGGGCAGATACGCAGTATTTT.

The chain couples TRBV25-1 to TRBJ2-7; D uncertain. The CDR3 has 11 amino acids. Germline V gene data show CDR1 as MGHDK and CDR2 as SYGVNS. V dropped 5 bases and J dropped 4 bases, with 6 bases sitting between them. CDR3 sequence reads: CASSQIYEQYF. The CDR3 DNA reads as TGTGCCAGCAGTCAGATTTACGAGCAGTACTTC.

The CDR3 bases are TGTGCCAGCAGCAGACGGGACAGTACATCCTACGAGCAGTACTTC. It specifies CASSRRDSTSYEQYF. The chain recombines TRBV11-2 with TRBJ2-7; 7 bases align to TRBD1. The CDR3 length is 15 residues. The V gene's germline CDR1 is SGHAT and CDR2 FQNNGV. J was trimmed by 1 base and V by 5 bases; bases with no gene match: 8. The full variable domain, completed using reference TRBV11-2 and TRBJ2-7, is EAGVAQSPRYKIIEKRQSVAFWCNPISGHATLYWYQQILGQGPKLLIQFQNNGVVDDSQLPKDRFSAERLKGVDSTLKIQPAKLEDSAVYLCASSRRDSTSYEQYFGPGTRLTVT.

A single count supports this clone. J is TRBJ2-1 and V is TRBV5-1; TRBD1 aligns across 9 bases. Germline V gene sequence: CDR1 SGHRS, CDR2 YFSETQ. V trimming: 5 bases; J trimming: 3 bases; junction bases outside the gene matches: 6. The CDR3 contains 15 residues. The CDR3 coding sequence is TGCGCCAGCAGAAATCCGGGACAGGGCTACAATGAGCAGTTCTTC. Translated, it gives CASRNPGQGYNEQFF.

The J gene is TRBJ2-3, the V gene TRBV13, with 7 bases lining up with TRBD1. The germline V gene encodes CDR1 PRHDT and CDR2 FYEKMQ (reference sequence). J gave up 2 bases and V 2 bases, and 4 bases lay outside the gene matches. The length of the CDR3 is 15 residues. CDR3 in amino acids: CASSLPGQNTDTQYF. The CDR3 DNA sequence: TGTGCCAGCAGCTTACCGGGACAGAACACAGATACGCAGTATTTT.

The rearrangement uses TRBV19 and TRBJ2-1; 7 bases match TRBD1. CDR1 LNHDA and CDR2 SQIVND come from the germline V gene (reference sequence). This CDR3 has 13 residues. V lost 3 bases and J lost 8; bases outside the gene matches: 4. The CDR3 reads CASSIGQGDEQFF. The CDR3 DNA reads TGTGCCAGTAGTATTGGCCAGGGGGATGAGCAGTTCTTC.

The chain is built from TRBV7-8 and TRBJ1-5; D is possibly TRBD1 (5 bases). V lost 5 bases to trimming and J lost 6 bases, with 8 bases between them. The germline gives CDR1 SGHVS, CDR2 FQNEAQ. The CDR3 consists of 12 residues. In DNA form, the CDR3 reads TGTGCCAGCAGCCCAGGGATTCAGCCCCAGCATTTT. Translation: CASSPGIQPQHF.

The chain links TRBV9 to TRBJ1-3; 7 bases are a match to TRBD1. The CDR3 runs to 14 residues. J gave up 6 bases and V 3 bases, and 6 bases lay outside the gene matches. Germline V gives CDR1 SGDLS, CDR2 YYNGEE. CDR3 nucleotide sequence: TGTGCCAGCAGCGCCGCCGGGACAGAAAACACCATATATTTT. The encoded protein is CASSAAGTENTIYF.

This clone was found a few times. V gene TRBV19 combines with J gene TRBJ1-1, with D possibly matching TRBD1 (6 bases). CDR1 and CDR2 from the germline V gene are LNHDA and SQIVND (reference sequence). The CDR3 covers 15 residues. V lost 2 bases, J lost 4 bases, and 14 bases lay in between. CDR3 sequence (DNA): TGTGCCAGTAGTATATCACAGGGTAGTGCCACTGAAGCTTTCTTT. The encoded protein is CASSISQGSATEAFF.

The chain uses TRBV7-2 and TRBJ1-3, with D possibly TRBD1 on 5 matching bases. This CDR3 region has 18 residues. V was pared by 2 bases and J by 0 bases, with 17 bases between. CDR1 is SGHTA, CDR2 FQGNSA, per germline. CDR3 sequence: CASSLMEGSDFSGNTIYF. CDR3 bases: TGTGCCAGCAGCTTAATGGAGGGGTCAGATTTCTCTGGAAACACCATATATTTT. Full variable domain (rest looked up from reference TRBV7-2 and TRBJ1-3): GAGVSQSPSNKVTEKGKDVELRCDPISGHTALYWYRQSLGQGLEFLIYFQGNSAPDKSGLPSDRFSAERTGGSVSTLTIQRTQQEDSAVYLCASSLMEGSDFSGNTIYFGEGSWLTVV.

Worth noting for this clone: The junction does not match germline at one end; this may be a read error. The J gene is TRBJ2-4, the V gene TRBV5-4, with no clear D. Germline CDR1 SGHNT, CDR2 YYREEE (reference sequence). The CDR3 contains 13 residues. CDR3 DNA sequence: TGTGCCAGCAGCCCCCTGCCAGGAAACAGTCAGTACTTC. Protein product: CASSPLPGNSQYF.

This chain connects TRBV19 to TRBJ1-2, with D maybe TRBD1 (5 bases). CDR1 and CDR2 (germline): LNHDA, SQIVND (reference sequence). The ends were cut back, 7 bases at V and 6 bases at J, with 15 bases in the middle. The CDR3 spans 13 residues. The CDR3 loop is CASTYSTRDGYTF. The CDR3 nucleotides read TGTGCCAGTACCTACTCCACCAGGGATGGCTACACCTTC. Together with reference TRBV19 and TRBJ1-2, the CDR3 gives the full variable domain: DGGITQSPKYLFRKEGQNVTLSCEQNLNHDAMYWYRQDPGQGLRLIYYSQIVNDFQKGDIAEGYSVSREKKESFPLTVTSAQKNPTAFYLCASTYSTRDGYTFGSGTRLTVV.

The CDR3 nucleotides are TGTGCCTGGAGTCTTCCAACAGGGTACAATGAGCAGTTCTTC. Amino acid sequence: CAWSLPTGYNEQFF. The chain employs TRBV30 and TRBJ2-1, with a tentative D call TRBD1 (6 bases). CDR1 is GTSNPN and CDR2 is SVGIG in the germline V gene (reference sequence). The CDR3 consists of 14 residues. Trimming took 2 bases from V and 4 from J, leaving 12 bases between them.

V usage is TRBV9 and J usage is TRBJ1-5, with no clear D. V lost 1 base and J lost 0, with 2 bases in between. CDR1 SGDLS and CDR2 YYNGEE come from the germline V gene. The CDR3 has 13 amino acids. CDR3 DNA: TGTGCCAGCAGCGTATATAGCAATCAGCCCCAGCATTTT. Protein: CASSVYSNQPQHF.

Worth noting for this clone: One end of the junction is discordant with germline, which a read error may explain. V usage is TRBV18 and J usage is TRBJ1-2, with D possibly matching TRBD1 (5 bases). The CDR3 covers 18 residues. The germline gives CDR1 KGHSH, CDR2 LQKENI. The CDR3 loop is CASSPALILGIRDYGYAF. CDR3 bases: TGTGCCAGCTCACCAGCCTTGATTTTGGGGATCCGGGACTATGGCTACGCCTTC. Full variable domain (missing parts from reference TRBV18 and TRBJ1-2): NAGVMQNPRHLVRRRGQEARLRCSPMKGHSHVYWYRQLPEEGLKFMVYLQKENIIDESGMPKERFSAEFPKEGPSILRIQQVVRGDSAAYFCASSPALILGIRDYGYAFGSGTRLTVV.

The V call is TRBV29-1, the J call TRBJ2-6; possible D gene TRBD1, 7 bases. Germline V gene sequence: CDR1 SQVTM, CDR2 ANQGSEA. The CDR3 consists of 17 residues. V was clipped by 5 bases and J by 2 bases, with 19 bases between them. The CDR3 region has the DNA TGCAGCGTTATCCTTGCGGCAGGGGGGACTGGGGCCAACGTCCTGACTTTC. Translating it yields CSVILAAGGTGANVLTF.